This is a list of T cell receptor beta chains from one sample in a study of T-cell reconstitution after alpha-beta-depleted transplantation in children. TCRdb re-called the PCR reads with MiXCR, one entry per CDR3 protein. The data contain 490,000 or so distinct CDR3 sequences, about an eighth of them singletons. The sample consisted of PBMCs from the stem cell graft donor, taken from the stem cell graft. These receptors were taken from a human donor who donated a stem cell graft to a child with combined immunodeficiency. CDR3s include the opening cysteine and the closing phenylalanine or tryptophan. The D gene is left open where the match is weak. Only part of the rows carry a size: once, few, many, or a class if the clone is expanded.

DNA	CDR3	size	D	V	J
TGTGCTAGCAGCTCCAGCGGGGGTCCCAAAACCGGGGAGCTGTTTTTT	CASSSSGGPKTGELFF	few	TRBD2	TRBV7-7	TRBJ2-2
TGCAGCGTAACCGGCGGGACCCACGACTTATACAATGAGCAGTTCTTC	CSVTGGTHDLYNEQFF	NA	NA	TRBV29-1	TRBJ2-1
TGTGCCAGTCACCTATTTGTCACAGATACGCAGTATTTT	CASHLFVTDTQYF	few	NA	TRBV6-6	TRBJ2-3
TGCAGTGCTAGGGGGCCAGGAGTTTGGAACACTGAAGCTTTCTTT	CSARGPGVWNTEAFF	many	NA	TRBV20-1	TRBJ1-1
TGCAGCGTGGCGCTGGGTCAGGACTACTACGAGCAGTACTTC	CSVALGQDYYEQYF	many	NA	TRBV29-1	TRBJ2-7
TGCAGTGCTAGAGAGAATGGCGCCTACGAGCAGTACTTC	CSARENGAYEQYF	few	NA	TRBV20-1	TRBJ2-7
TGTGCCACCAGTGATTTCGGCACCTCCGGCTACACCTTC	CATSDFGTSGYTF	NA	NA	TRBV24-1	TRBJ1-2
TGTGCCATCAGTGAGCACGGAAAAGAGACCCAGTACTTC	CAISEHGKETQYF	many	NA	TRBV10-3	TRBJ2-5
TGTGCCAGTAGTATAGAAAGGGGAGATCATGAAAAACTGTTTTTT	CASSIERGDHEKLFF	few	NA	TRBV19	TRBJ1-4
TGCAGTGCGCGCCGGGGGAACCGTGGCACAGATACGCAGTATTTT	CSARRGNRGTDTQYF	few	NA	TRBV20-1	TRBJ2-3
TGTGCCACCGGACCGGCGAGGGGGTCGGGTTCACCCCTCCACTTT	CATGPARGSGSPLHF	NA	NA	TRBV28	TRBJ1-6
TGTGCCAGCTCACCATCGGAGGGAAGGAACACTGAAGCTTTCTTT	CASSPSEGRNTEAFF	NA	NA	TRBV18	TRBJ1-1
TGTGCCAGCGACGGCCCGGGCGCCTACGAGCAGTACTTC	CASDGPGAYEQYF	NA	NA	TRBV12-3/TRBV12-4	TRBJ2-7
TGTGCCAGCAGTTACCGTGGGGCCGACACCGGGGAGCTGTTTTTT	CASSYRGADTGELFF	few	NA	TRBV6-2/TRBV6-3	TRBJ2-2
TGCAGCGTGGGGCAGGGCCTGAACACTGAAGCTTTCTTT	CSVGQGLNTEAFF	NA	NA	TRBV29-1	TRBJ1-1
TGTGCCAGCAGTTTAGGGACAGGGAACAATGAGCAGTTCTTC	CASSLGTGNNEQFF	many	TRBD1	TRBV27	TRBJ2-1
TGTGCCAGCAGTTGGGACTCAACCGCAAATCAGCCCCAGCATTTT	CASSWDSTANQPQHF	NA	NA	TRBV6-5	TRBJ1-5
TGTGCCAGCAGTTACTATGCAGGGGTTAATTCACCCCTCCACTTT	CASSYYAGVNSPLHF	many	NA	TRBV6-5	TRBJ1-6
TGCAGTGCTCAAGCTGGGGGGGGAAGCACAGATACGCAGTATTTT	CSAQAGGGSTDTQYF	NA	TRBD2	TRBV20-1	TRBJ2-3
TGTGCCAGCAGCCCGACGTGGGGGGGGGGCTCCTACAATGAGCAGTTCTTC	CASSPTWGGGSYNEQFF	few	TRBD2	TRBV7-9	TRBJ2-1